Sequencing of this T cell receptor beta chain was carried out in a study of cytomegalovirus exposure and HLA in healthy donors. Across the whole study: The same platform used for the approximately 700 first-cohort repertoires was also used for the 90 to 150 validation repertoires, as a later analysis reported.

Germline CDR1 MNHNY, CDR2 SVGAGI (reference sequence). V lost 4 bases and J lost 1; bases outside the gene matches: 7. The CDR3 runs to 16 residues. An approximately 120-subject validation cohort, separate from the roughly 670-subject first cohort, supplied the donors. TCRdb keeps only in-frame clones here, not all; method: immunoSEQ multiplex PCR. The sample has around 75,000 clones, about 82% seen once; the top ten hold around 3%. The source is a man aged 25 to 45 in good health and CMV-seronegative. The chain links TRBV6-6 to TRBJ2-5, with TRBD2 matching 9 bases. The material sequenced was PBMCs. The CDR3 DNA reads TGTGCCAGCAGTTCAGCAATAGCGGGGGCCCAAGAGACCCAGTACTTC. Translation: CASSSAIAGAQETQYF.